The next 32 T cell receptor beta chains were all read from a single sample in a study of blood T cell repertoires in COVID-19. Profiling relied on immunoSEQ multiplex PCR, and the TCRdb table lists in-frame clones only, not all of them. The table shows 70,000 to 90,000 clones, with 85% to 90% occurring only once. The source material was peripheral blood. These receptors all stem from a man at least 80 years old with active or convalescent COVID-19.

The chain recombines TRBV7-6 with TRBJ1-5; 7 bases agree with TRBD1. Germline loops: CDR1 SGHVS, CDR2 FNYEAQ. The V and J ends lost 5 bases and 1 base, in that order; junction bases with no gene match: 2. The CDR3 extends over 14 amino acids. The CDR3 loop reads CASSLGQSNQPQHF. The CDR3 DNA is TGTGCCAGCAGCCTGGGACAGAGCAATCAGCCCCAGCATTTT.

The CDR3 bases are TGCGCCAGCAGCTTTGGGCAGGGAGGCGAGTCCTACGAGCAGTACGTC. As protein: CASSFGQGGESYEQYV. The chain employs TRBV5-1 and TRBJ2-7; D is perhaps TRBD2 (6 bases). This CDR3 spans 16 amino acids. CDR1 and CDR2 (germline): SGHRS, YFSETQ. The ends were cut back, 2 bases at V and 1 base at J, with 16 bases in the middle.

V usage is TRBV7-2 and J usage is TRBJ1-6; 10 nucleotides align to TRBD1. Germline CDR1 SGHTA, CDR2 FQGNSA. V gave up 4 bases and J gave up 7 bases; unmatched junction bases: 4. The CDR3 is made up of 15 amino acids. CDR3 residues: CASSYGTGENSPLHF. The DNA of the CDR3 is TGTGCCAGCAGCTACGGGACAGGGGAAAATTCACCCCTCCACTTT.

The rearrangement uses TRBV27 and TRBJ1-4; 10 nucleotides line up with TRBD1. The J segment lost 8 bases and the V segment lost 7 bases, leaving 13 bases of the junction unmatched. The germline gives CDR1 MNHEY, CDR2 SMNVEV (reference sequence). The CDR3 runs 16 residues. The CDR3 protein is CASKLISRDRGEKLFF. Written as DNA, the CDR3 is TGTGCCAGCAAACTAATATCCCGGGACAGGGGCGAAAAACTGTTTTTT.

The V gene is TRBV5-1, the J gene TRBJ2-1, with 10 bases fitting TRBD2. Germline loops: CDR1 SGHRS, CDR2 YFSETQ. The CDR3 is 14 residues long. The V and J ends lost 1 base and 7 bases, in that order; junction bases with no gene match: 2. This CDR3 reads CASSLTSGENEQFF. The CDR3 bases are TGCGCCAGCAGCTTGACTAGCGGGGAGAATGAGCAGTTCTTC.

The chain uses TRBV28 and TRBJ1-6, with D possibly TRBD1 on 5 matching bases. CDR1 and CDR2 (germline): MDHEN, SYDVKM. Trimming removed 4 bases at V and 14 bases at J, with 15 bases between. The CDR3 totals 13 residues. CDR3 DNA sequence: TGTGCCAGCAGTTCCCCAGGGAATGCGGCCCTCCACTTT. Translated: CASSSPGNAALHF.

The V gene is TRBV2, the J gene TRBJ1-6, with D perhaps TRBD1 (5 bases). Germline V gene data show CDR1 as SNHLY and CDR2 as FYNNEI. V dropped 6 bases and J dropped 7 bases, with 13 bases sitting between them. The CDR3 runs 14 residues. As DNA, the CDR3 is TGTGCCAGCAGCAGCCGGCGGACAAATTCACCCCTCCACTTT. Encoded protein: CASSSRRTNSPLHF.

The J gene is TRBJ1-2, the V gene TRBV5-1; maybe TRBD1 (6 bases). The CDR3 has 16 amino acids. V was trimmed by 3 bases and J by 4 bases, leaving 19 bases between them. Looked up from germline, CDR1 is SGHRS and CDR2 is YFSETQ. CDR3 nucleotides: TGCGCCAGCAGCTCCCACACCACGGGACAAACCTATGGCTACACCTTC. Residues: CASSSHTTGQTYGYTF.

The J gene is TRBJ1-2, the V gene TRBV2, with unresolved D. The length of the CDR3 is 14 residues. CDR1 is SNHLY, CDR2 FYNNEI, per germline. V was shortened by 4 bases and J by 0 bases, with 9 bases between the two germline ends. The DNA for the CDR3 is TGTGCCAGCAGTGCTGTAAGCCCTAACTATGGCTACACCTTC. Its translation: CASSAVSPNYGYTF. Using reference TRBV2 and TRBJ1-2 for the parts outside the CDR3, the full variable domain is EPEVTQTPSHQVTQMGQEVILRCVPISNHLYFYWYRQILGQKVEFLVSFYNNEISEKSEIFDDQFSVERPDGSNFTLKIRSTKLEDSAMYFCASSAVSPNYGYTFGSGTRLTVV.

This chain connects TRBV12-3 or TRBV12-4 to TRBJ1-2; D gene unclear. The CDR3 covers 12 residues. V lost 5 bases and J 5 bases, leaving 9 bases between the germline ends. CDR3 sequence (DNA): TGTGCCAGCAGTGGCTCGGGGTATGGCTACACCTTC. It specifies CASSGSGYGYTF.

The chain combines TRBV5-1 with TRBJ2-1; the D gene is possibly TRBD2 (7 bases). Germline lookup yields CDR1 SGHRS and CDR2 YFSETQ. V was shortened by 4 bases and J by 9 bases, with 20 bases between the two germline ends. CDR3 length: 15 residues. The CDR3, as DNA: TGCGCCAGCAGCCCGGTGGCGGGGGCGAGGGTTGAGCAGTTCTTC. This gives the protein CASSPVAGARVEQFF.

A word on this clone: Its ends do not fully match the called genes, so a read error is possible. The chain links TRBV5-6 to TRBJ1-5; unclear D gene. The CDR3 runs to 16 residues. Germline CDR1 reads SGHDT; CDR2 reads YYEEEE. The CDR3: CASSSSGQTSPRSVRF. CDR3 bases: TGTGCCAGCAGCTCTAGCGGGCAGACAAGCCCCCGTAGCGTTCGCTTT. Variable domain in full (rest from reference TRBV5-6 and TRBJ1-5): DAGVTQSPTHLIKTRGQQVTLRCSPKSGHDTVSWYQQALGQGPQFIFQYYEEEERQRGNFPDRFSGHQFPNYSSELNVNALLLGDSALYLCASSSSGQTSPRSVRFGDGTRLSIL.

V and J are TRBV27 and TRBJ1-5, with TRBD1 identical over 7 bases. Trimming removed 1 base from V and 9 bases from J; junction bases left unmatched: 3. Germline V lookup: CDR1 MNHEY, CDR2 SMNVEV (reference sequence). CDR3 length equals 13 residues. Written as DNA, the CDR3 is TGTGCCAGCAGTTTATTTCGGGACAGGCCCCAGCATTTT. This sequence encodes CASSLFRDRPQHF.

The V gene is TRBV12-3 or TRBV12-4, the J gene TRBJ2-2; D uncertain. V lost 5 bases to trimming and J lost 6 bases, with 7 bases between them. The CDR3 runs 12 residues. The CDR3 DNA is TGTGCCAGCAGTCAGATCCCCGGGGAGCTGTTTTTT. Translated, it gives CASSQIPGELFF.

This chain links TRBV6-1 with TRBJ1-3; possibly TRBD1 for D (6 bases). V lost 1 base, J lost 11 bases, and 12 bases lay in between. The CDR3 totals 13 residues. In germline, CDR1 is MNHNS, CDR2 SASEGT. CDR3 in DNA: TGTGCCAGCAGTGAAGAACAGGGCAGTGCCATATATTTT. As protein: CASSEEQGSAIYF.

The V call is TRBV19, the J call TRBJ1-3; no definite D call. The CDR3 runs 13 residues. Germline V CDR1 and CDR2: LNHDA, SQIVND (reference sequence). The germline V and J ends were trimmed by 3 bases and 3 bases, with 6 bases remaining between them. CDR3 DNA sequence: TGTGCCAGTAGTATCATTGTTGGAAACACCATATATTTT. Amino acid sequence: CASSIIVGNTIYF. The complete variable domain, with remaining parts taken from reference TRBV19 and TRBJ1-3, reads DGGITQSPKYLFRKEGQNVTLSCEQNLNHDAMYWYRQDPGQGLRLIYYSQIVNDFQKGDIAEGYSVSREKKESFPLTVTSAQKNPTAFYLCASSIIVGNTIYFGEGSWLTVV.

As DNA, the CDR3 is TGTGCCAGCAGCCAAGGTCAGGGAATTGGCTACACCTTC. Protein product: CASSQGQGIGYTF. The chain combines TRBV3-1 (or the pseudogene TRBV3-2) with TRBJ1-2; perhaps TRBD1 as D (5 bases). V lost 1 base to trimming and J lost 7 bases, with 10 bases between them. CDR1 LGHDT and CDR2 YNNKEL come from the germline V gene (reference sequence). There are 13 residues in the CDR3.

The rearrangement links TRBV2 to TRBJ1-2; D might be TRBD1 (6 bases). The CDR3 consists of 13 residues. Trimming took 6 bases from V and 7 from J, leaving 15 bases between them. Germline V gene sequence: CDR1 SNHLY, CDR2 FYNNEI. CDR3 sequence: CASSIQGWRGYTF. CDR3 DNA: TGTGCCAGCAGCATCCAGGGGTGGCGTGGCTACACCTTC. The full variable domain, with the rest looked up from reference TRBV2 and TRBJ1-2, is EPEVTQTPSHQVTQMGQEVILRCVPISNHLYFYWYRQILGQKVEFLVSFYNNEISEKSEIFDDQFSVERPDGSNFTLKIRSTKLEDSAMYFCASSIQGWRGYTFGSGTRLTVV.

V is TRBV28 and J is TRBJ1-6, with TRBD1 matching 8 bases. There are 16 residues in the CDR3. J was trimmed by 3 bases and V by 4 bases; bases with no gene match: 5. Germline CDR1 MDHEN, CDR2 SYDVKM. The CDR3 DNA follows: TGTGCCAGCAGTTCCCCAGGACAGGGCTATAATTCACCCCTCCACTTT. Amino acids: CASSSPGQGYNSPLHF.

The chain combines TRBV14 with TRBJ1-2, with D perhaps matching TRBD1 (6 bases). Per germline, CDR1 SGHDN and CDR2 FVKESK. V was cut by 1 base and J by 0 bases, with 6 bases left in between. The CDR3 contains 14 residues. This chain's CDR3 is CASSQGDTNYGYTF. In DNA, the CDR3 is TGTGCCAGCAGCCAAGGGGACACTAACTATGGCTACACCTTC.

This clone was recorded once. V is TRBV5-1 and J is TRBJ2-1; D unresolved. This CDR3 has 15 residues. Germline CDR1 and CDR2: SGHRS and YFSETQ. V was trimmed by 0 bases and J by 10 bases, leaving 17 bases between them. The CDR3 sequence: CASSLGEISSPEQFF. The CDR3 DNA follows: TGCGCCAGCAGCTTGGGAGAGATTTCGAGCCCGGAGCAGTTCTTC.

CDR3 sequence (DNA): TGTGCCAGCAGTTCCCAAGGGACAGGGGGTGGAGATACGCAGTATTTT. Amino acids: CASSSQGTGGGDTQYF. The V gene is TRBV28, the J gene TRBJ2-3; 11 nucleotides agree with TRBD1. With 4 bases clipped from V and 5 bases from J, the junction kept 8 bases outside the gene matches. The CDR3 consists of 16 residues. Germline V CDR1 and CDR2: MDHEN, SYDVKM.

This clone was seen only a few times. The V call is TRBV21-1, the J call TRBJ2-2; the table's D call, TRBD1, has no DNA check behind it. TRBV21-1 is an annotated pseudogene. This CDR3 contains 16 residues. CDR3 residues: CASPKPGTGDTGELFF. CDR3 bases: TGTGCCAGCCCCAAGCCCGGGACAGGGGACACCGGGGAGCTGTTTTTT.

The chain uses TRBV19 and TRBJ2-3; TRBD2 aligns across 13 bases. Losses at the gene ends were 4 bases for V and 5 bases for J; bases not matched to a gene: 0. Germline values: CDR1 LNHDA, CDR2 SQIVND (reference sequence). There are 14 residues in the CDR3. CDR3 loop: CASSRTSGRDTQYF. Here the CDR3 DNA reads TGTGCCAGTAGTAGGACTAGCGGGAGAGATACGCAGTATTTT.

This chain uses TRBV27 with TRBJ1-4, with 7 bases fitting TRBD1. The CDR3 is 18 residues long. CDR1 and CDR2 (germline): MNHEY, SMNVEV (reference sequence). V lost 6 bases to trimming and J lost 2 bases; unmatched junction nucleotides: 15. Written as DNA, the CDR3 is TGTGCCAGCAGCCCGACAGGGCTTAGGTCCGGGACTAATGAAAAACTGTTTTTT. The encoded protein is CASSPTGLRSGTNEKLFF.

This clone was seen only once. For the CDR3, the DNA is TGTGCCAGCAGAGGACAGGGGTCGACCGGGGAGCTGTTTTTT. This gives the protein CASRGQGSTGELFF. This rearrangement joins TRBV28 to TRBJ2-2; TRBD1 matches 9 bases. The germline CDR1 and CDR2 sequences are MDHEN and SYDVKM. This CDR3 spans 14 amino acids. V was clipped by 6 bases and J by 5 bases; unmatched bases: 4.

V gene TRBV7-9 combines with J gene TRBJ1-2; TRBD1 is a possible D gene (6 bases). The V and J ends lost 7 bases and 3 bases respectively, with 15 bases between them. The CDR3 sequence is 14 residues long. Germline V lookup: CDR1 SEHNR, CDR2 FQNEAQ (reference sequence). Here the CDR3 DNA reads TGTGCCAGCAATCCTCTCCAGGGGTACTATGGCTACACCTTC. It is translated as CASNPLQGYYGYTF.

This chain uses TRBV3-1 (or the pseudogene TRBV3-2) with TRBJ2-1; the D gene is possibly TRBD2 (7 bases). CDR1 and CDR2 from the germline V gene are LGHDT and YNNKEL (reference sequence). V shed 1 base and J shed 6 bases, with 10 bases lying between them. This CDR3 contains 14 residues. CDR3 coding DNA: TGTGCCAGCAGCCAAGCTAGGGGGGGCAATGAGCAGTTCTTC. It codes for CASSQARGGNEQFF.

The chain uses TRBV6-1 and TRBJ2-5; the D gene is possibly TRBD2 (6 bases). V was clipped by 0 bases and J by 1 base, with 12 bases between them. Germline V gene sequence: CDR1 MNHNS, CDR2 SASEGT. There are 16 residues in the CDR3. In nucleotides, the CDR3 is TGTGCCAGCAGTGAAGCGTACGGGAGCGTCCAAGAGACCCAGTACTTC. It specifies CASSEAYGSVQETQYF.

CDR3 DNA: TGTGCCATCAGTGACTCCACAGGGAGAAGTGGCTACACCTTC. It is translated as CAISDSTGRSGYTF. The chain employs TRBV10-3 and TRBJ1-2; a possible D gene is TRBD1 (6 bases). V was cut by 3 bases and J by 7 bases, with 15 bases left in between. Germline CDR1 is ENHRY and CDR2 is SYGVKD. This CDR3 has 14 residues.

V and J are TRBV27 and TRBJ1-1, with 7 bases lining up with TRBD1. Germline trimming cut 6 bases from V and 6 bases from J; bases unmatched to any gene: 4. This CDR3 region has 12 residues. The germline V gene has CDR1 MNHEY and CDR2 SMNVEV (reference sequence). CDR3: CASRTGTAEAFF. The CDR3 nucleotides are TGTGCCAGCAGGACAGGGACGGCTGAAGCTTTCTTT.

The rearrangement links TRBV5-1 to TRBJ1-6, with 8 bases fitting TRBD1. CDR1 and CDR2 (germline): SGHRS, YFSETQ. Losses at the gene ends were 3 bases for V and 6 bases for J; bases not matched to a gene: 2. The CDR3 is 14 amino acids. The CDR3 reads CASSSDRGNSPLHF. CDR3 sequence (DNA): TGCGCCAGCAGCTCCGACAGGGGTAATTCACCCCTCCACTTT.